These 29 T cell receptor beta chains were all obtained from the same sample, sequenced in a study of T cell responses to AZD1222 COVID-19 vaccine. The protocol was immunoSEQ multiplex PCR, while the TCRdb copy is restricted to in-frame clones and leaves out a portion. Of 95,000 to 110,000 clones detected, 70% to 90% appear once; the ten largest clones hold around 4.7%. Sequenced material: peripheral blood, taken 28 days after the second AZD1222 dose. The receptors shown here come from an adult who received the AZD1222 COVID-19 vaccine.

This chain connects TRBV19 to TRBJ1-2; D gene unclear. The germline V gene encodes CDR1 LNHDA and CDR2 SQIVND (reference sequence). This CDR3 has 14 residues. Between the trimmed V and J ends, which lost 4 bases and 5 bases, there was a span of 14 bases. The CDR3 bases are TGTGCCAGTAGTACGGATGGGGTAAGGTATGGCTACACCTTC. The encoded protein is CASSTDGVRYGYTF. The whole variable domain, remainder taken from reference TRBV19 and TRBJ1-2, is DGGITQSPKYLFRKEGQNVTLSCEQNLNHDAMYWYRQDPGQGLRLIYYSQIVNDFQKGDIAEGYSVSREKKESFPLTVTSAQKNPTAFYLCASSTDGVRYGYTFGSGTRLTVV.

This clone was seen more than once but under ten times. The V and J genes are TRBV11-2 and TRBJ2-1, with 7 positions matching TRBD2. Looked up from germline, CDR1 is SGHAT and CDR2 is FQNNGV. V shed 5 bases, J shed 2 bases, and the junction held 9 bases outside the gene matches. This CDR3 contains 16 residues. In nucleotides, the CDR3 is TGTGCCAGCAGCGGCGGGCAGCGGGGACCCTACAATGAGCAGTTCTTC. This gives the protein CASSGGQRGPYNEQFF.

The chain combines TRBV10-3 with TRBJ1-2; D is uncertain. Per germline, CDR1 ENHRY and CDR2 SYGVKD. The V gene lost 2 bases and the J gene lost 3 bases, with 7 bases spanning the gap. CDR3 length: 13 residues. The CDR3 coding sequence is TGTGCCATCAGTGAGGCCGGAGACTATGGCTACACCTTC. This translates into CAISEAGDYGYTF.

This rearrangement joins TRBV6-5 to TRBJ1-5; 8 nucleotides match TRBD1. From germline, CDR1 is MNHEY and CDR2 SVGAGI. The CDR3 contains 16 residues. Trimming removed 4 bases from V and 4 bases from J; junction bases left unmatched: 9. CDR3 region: CASSLAGTGDNQPQHF. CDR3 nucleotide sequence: TGTGCCAGCAGTTTAGCCGGGACAGGAGATAATCAGCCCCAGCATTTT.

CDR3 sequence: CASSPGQGHWSEQYF. The CDR3 DNA is TGTGCCAGCAGTCCGGGACAGGGCCATTGGAGCGAGCAGTACTTC. The rearrangement uses TRBV6-2 or TRBV6-3 and TRBJ2-7; 9 positions agree with TRBD1. Germline loops: CDR1 MNHEY, CDR2 SVGEGT. V trimming: 5 bases; J trimming: 6 bases; junction bases outside the gene matches: 11. There are 15 residues in the CDR3.

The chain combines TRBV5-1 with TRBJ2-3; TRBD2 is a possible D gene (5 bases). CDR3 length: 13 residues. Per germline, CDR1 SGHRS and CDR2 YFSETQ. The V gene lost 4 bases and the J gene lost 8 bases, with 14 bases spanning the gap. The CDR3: CASSPERAGTQYF. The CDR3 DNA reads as TGCGCCAGCAGCCCCGAGAGGGCGGGTACGCAGTATTTT.

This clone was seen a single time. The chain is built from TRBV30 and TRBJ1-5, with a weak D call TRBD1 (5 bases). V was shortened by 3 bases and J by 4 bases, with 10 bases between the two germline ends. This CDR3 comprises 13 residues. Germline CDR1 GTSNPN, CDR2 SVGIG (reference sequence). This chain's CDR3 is CAWSRGDNQPQHF. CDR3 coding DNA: TGTGCCTGGAGCCGAGGGGATAATCAGCCCCAGCATTTT.

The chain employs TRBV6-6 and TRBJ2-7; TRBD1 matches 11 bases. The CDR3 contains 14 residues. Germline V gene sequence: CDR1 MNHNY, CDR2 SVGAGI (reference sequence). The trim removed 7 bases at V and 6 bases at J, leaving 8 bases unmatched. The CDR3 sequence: CASTPRTGGGEQYF. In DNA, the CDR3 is TGTGCCAGCACCCCGCGGACAGGGGGCGGCGAGCAGTACTTC.

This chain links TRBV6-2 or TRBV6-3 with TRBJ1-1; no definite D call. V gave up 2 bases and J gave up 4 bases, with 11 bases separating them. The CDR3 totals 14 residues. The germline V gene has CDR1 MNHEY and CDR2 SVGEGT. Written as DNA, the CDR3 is TGTGCCAGCAGTTACAACAGTGAGGCCACTGAAGCTTTCTTT. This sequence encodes CASSYNSEATEAFF.

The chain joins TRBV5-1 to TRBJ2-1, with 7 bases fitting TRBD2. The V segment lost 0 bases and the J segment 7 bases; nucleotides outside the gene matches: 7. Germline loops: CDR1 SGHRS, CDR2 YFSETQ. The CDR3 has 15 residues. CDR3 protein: CASSLAGGLGNEQFF. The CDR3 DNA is TGCGCCAGCAGCTTGGCGGGGGGTTTGGGTAATGAGCAGTTCTTC. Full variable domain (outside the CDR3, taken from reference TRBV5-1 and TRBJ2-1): KAGVTQTPRYLIKTRGQQVTLSCSPISGHRSVSWYQQTPGQGLQFLFEYFSETQRNKGNFPGRFSGRQFSNSRSEMNVSTLELGDSALYLCASSLAGGLGNEQFFGPGTRLTVL.

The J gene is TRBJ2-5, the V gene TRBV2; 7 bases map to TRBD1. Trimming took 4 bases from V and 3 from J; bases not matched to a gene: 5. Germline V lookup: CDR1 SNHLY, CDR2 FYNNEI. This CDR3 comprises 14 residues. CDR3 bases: TGTGCCAGCAGTGCACAGGGGCAGGAAGAGACCCAGTACTTC. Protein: CASSAQGQEETQYF.

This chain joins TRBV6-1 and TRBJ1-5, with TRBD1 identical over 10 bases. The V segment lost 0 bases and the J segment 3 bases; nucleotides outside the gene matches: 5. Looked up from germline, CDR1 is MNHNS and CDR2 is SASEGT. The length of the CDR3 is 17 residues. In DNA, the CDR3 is TGTGCCAGCAGTGAAGCGGGACAGGGGCCTTTCAATCAGCCCCAGCATTTT. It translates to CASSEAGQGPFNQPQHF.

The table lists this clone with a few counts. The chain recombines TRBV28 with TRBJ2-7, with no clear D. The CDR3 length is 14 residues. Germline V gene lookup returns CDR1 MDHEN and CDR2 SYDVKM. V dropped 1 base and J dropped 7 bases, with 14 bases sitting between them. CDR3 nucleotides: TGTGCCAGCAGTTTATCCACAGCTTGGCGGGAGCAGTACTTC. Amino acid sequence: CASSLSTAWREQYF. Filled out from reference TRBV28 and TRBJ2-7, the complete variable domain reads DVKVTQSSRYLVKRTGEKVFLECVQDMDHENMFWYRQDPGLGLRLIYFSYDVKMKEKGDIPEGYSVSREKKERFSLILESASTNQTSMYLCASSLSTAWREQYFGPGTRLTVT.

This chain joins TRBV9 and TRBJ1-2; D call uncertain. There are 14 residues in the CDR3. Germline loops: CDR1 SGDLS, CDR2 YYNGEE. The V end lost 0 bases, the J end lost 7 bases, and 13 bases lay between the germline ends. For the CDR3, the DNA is TGTGCCAGCAGCGTAGATGGTAGCGGTGGTGGCTACACCTTC. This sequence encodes CASSVDGSGGGYTF.

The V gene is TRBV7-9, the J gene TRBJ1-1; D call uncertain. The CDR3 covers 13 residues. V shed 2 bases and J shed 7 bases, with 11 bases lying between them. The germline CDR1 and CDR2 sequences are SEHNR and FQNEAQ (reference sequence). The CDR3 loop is CASSLIEGGEAFF. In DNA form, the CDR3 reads TGTGCCAGCAGCTTAATAGAAGGAGGTGAAGCTTTCTTT. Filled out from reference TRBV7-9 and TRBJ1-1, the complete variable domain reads DTGVSQNPRHKITKRGQNVTFRCDPISEHNRLYWYRQTLGQGPEFLTYFQNEAQLEKSRLLSDRFSAERPKGSFSTLEIQRTEQGDSAMYLCASSLIEGGEAFFGQGTRLTVV.

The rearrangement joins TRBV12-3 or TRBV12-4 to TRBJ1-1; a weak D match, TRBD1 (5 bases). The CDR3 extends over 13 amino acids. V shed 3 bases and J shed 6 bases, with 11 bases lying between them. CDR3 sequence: CASSLVTGPEAFF. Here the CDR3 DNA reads TGTGCCAGCAGTTTGGTTACAGGCCCTGAAGCTTTCTTT.

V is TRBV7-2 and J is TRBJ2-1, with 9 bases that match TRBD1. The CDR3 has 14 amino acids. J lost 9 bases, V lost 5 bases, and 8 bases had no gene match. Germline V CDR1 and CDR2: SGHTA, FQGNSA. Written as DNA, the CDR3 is TGTGCCAGCAGCGAGGGACAGGGTTCCGTTGAGCAGTTCTTC. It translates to CASSEGQGSVEQFF. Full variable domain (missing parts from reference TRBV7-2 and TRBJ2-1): GAGVSQSPSNKVTEKGKDVELRCDPISGHTALYWYRQSLGQGLEFLIYFQGNSAPDKSGLPSDRFSAERTGGSVSTLTIQRTQQEDSAVYLCASSEGQGSVEQFFGPGTRLTVL.

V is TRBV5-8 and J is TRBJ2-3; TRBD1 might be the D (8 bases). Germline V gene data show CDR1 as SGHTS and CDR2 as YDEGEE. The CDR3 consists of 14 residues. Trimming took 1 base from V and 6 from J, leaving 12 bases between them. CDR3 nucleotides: TGTGCCAGCAGCTTGACAGGGGGGGCGGATACGCAGTATTTT. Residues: CASSLTGGADTQYF.

The CDR3 reads CASSLGGRGRSGYGYTF. In DNA form, the CDR3 reads TGTGCCAGCAGCTTGGGCGGCAGGGGGCGTTCTGGCTATGGCTACACCTTC. The chain uses TRBV5-4 and TRBJ1-2; the match to TRBD1 covers 8 bases. J was trimmed by 4 bases and V by 0 bases; bases with no gene match: 11. The CDR3 runs 17 residues. Germline V CDR1 and CDR2: SGHNT, YYREEE (reference sequence).

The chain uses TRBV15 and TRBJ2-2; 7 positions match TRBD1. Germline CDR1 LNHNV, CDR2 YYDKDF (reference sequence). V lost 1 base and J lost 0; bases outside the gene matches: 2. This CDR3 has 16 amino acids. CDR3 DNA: TGTGCCACCAGCAGAGCCGACAGGGCGAACACCGGGGAGCTGTTTTTT. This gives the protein CATSRADRANTGELFF.

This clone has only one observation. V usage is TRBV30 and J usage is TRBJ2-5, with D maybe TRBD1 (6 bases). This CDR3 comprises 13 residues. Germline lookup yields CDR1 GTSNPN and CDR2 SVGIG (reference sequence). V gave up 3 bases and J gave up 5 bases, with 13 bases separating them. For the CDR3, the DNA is TGTGCCTGGAGGACGCAGGGGCAGGAGACCCAGTACTTC. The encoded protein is CAWRTQGQETQYF.

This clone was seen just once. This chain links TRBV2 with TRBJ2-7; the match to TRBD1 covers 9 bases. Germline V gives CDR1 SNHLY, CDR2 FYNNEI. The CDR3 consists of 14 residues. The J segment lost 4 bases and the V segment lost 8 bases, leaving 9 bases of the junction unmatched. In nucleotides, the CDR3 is TGTGCCAGCGCGACGGACAGGGGTCTGTACGAGCAGTACTTC. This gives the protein CASATDRGLYEQYF. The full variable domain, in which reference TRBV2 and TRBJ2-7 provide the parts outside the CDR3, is EPEVTQTPSHQVTQMGQEVILRCVPISNHLYFYWYRQILGQKVEFLVSFYNNEISEKSEIFDDQFSVERPDGSNFTLKIRSTKLEDSAMYFCASATDRGLYEQYFGPGTRLTVT.

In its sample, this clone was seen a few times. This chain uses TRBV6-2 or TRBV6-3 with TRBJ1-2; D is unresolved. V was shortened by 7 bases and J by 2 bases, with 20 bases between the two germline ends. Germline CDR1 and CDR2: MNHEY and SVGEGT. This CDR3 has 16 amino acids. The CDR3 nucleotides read TGTGCCAGCATCTACTCTTCCACCGGGCCGAACTATGGCTACACCTTC. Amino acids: CASIYSSTGPNYGYTF.

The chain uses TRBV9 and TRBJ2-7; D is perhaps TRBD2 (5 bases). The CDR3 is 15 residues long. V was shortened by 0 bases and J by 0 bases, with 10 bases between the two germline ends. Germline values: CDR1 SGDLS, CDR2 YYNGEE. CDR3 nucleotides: TGTGCCAGCAGCGTAGGGGGAGACAACTCCTACGAGCAGTACTTC. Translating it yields CASSVGGDNSYEQYF.

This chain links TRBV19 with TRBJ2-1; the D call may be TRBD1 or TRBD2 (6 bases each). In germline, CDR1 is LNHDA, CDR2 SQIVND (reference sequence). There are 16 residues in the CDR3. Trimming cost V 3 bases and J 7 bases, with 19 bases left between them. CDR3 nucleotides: TGTGCCAGTAGTATCGGGGGCGGGGCGGCCGGGAATGAGCAGTTCTTC. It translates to CASSIGGGAAGNEQFF. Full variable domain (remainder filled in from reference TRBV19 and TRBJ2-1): DGGITQSPKYLFRKEGQNVTLSCEQNLNHDAMYWYRQDPGQGLRLIYYSQIVNDFQKGDIAEGYSVSREKKESFPLTVTSAQKNPTAFYLCASSIGGGAAGNEQFFGPGTRLTVL.

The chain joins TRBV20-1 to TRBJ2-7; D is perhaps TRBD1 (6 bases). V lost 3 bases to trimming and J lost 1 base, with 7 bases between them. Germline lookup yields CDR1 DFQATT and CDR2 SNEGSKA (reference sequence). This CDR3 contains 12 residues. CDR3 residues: CSASQGSYEQYF. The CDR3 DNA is TGCAGTGCTAGTCAGGGGTCCTACGAGCAGTACTTC.

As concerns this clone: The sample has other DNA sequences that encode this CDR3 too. The CDR3 protein is CASSPGHQETQYF. The CDR3 coding sequence is TGTGCCAGCTCACCAGGGCACCAAGAGACCCAGTACTTC. The chain couples TRBV18 to TRBJ2-5; unclear D gene. CDR3 size: 13 residues. V gave up 2 bases and J gave up 0 bases, with 4 bases separating them. In germline, CDR1 is KGHSH, CDR2 LQKENI. Full variable domain (rest looked up from reference TRBV18 and TRBJ2-5): NAGVMQNPRHLVRRRGQEARLRCSPMKGHSHVYWYRQLPEEGLKFMVYLQKENIIDESGMPKERFSAEFPKEGPSILRIQQVVRGDSAAYFCASSPGHQETQYFGPGTRLLVL.

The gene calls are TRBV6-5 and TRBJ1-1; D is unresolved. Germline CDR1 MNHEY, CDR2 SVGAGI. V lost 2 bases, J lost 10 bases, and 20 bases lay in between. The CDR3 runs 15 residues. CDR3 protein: CASSYGQESAVGAFF. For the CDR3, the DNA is TGTGCCAGCAGTTACGGGCAGGAGTCCGCTGTGGGAGCTTTCTTT.

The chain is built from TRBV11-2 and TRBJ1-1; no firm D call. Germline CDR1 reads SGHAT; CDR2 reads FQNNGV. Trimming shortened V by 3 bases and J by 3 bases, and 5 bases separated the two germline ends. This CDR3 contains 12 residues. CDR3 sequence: CASSFADTEAFF. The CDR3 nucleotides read TGTGCCAGCAGCTTTGCTGACACTGAAGCTTTCTTT.